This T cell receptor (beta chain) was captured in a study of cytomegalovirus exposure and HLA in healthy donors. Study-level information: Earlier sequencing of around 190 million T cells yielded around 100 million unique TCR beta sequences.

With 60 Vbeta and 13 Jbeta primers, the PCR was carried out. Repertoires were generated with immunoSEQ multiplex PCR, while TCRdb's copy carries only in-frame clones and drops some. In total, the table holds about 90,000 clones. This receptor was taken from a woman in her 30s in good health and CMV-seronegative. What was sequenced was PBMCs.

The CDR3, as DNA: TGTGCCAGTACGATAGCAGGAGGGATGGATACGCAGTATTTT. Encoded protein: CASTIAGGMDTQYF. The chain has TRBV19 and TRBJ2-3, with D possibly matching TRBD2 (6 bases). The ends were cut back, 7 bases at V and 6 bases at J, with 17 bases in the middle. The CDR3 totals 14 residues. CDR1 and CDR2 from the germline V gene are LNHDA and SQIVND (reference sequence).